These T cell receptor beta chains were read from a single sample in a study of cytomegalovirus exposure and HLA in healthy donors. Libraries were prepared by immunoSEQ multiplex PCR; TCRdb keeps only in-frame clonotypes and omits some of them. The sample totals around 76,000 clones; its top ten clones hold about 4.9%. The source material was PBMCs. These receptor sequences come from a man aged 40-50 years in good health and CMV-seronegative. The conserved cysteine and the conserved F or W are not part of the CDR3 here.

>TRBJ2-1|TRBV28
ASRGSGYSYNEQF
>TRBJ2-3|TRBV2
ASSRQQSTDTQY
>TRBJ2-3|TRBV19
ASSYSTDTQY
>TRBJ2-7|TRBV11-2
ASSSTGGPYEQY
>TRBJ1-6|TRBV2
ASGEDRGRAYSPLH
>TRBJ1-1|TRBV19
ASSILDSMNTEAF
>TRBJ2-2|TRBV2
ASSAASGEYTGELF
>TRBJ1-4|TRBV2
ASSLRDSNEKLF
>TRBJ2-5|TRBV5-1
ASSHEGQQAETQY
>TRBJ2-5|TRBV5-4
ASRRPGVQETQY
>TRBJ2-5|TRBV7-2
ASRRDRETQY
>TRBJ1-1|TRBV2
ASSEVADIWGGTEAF
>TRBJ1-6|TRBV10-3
AIKRPGDSPLH
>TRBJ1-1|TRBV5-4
ASRAVMNTEAF
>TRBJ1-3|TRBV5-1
ASSLIPGQGGNTIY
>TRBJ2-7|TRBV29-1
SVSSGLSYEQY
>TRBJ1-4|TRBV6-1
ASSDFPGQGELF
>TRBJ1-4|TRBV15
ATSRGLTGTGGEREKLF
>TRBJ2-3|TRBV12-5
ASGRTSGGPTDTQY
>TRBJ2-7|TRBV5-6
ASGRYRGAAYEQY
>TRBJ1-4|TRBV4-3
ASSQEQGQGEKLF
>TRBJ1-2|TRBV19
ASSTRREGQTRGGYT
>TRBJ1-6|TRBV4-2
ASSQGQRDSPLH
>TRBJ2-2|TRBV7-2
ASSLALAGTTGELF
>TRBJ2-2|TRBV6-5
ASRDTGFTGELF
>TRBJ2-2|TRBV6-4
ASSDSEGDTGELF
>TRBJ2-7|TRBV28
ASSSPAGPSYEQY
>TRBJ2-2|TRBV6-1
ATSRESTGELF
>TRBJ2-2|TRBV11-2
ASSLMVGGSRTGELF
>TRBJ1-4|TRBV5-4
ASSWTAGANEKLF
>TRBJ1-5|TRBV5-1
ASSLSGYQPLY
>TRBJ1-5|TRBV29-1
SVTPGQGQPQH
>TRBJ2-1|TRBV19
ASSLLLGTATYNEQF
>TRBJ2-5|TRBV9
ASSVFGNSQETQY
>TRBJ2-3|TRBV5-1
ASSLAIGGTDTQY
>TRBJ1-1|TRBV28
ASTSEGGANTEAF
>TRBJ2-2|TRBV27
ASSPSRVTNTGELF
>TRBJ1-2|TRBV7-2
ASSRDSQYGYT
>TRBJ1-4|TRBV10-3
AISDGQGKGEKLF